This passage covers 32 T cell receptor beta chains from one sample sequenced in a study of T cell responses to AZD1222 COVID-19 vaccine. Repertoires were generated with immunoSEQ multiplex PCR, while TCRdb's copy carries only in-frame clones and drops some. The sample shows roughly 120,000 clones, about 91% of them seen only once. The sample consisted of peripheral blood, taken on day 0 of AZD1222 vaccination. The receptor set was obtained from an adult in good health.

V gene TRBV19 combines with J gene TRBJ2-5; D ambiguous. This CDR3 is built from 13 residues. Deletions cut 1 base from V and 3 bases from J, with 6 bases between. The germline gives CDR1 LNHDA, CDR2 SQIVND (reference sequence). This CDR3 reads CASSIGHKETQYF. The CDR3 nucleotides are TGTGCCAGTAGTATAGGGCATAAAGAGACCCAGTACTTC.

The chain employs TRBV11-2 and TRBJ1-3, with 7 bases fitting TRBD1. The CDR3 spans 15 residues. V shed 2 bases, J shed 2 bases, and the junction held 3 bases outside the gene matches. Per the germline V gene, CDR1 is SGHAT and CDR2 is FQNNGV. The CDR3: CASSLIQGAGNTIYF. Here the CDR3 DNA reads TGTGCCAGCAGCTTAATTCAGGGGGCTGGAAACACCATATATTTT.

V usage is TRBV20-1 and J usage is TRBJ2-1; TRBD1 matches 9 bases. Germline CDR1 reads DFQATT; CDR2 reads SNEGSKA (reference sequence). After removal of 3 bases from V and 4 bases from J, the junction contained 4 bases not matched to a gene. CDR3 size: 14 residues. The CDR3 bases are TGCAGTGCTAGTACAGGGGGCGGTTACAATGAGCAGTTCTTC. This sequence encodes CSASTGGGYNEQFF.

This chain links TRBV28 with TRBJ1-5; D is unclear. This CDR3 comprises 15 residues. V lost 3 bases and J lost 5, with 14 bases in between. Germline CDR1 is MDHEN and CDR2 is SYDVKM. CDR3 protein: CASSLKVAGHQPQHF. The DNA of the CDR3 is TGTGCCAGCAGTTTGAAAGTGGCAGGACATCAGCCCCAGCATTTT.

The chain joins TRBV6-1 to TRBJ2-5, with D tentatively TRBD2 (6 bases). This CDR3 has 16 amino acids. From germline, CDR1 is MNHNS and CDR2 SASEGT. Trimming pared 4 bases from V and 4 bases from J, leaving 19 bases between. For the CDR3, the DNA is TGTGCCAGCAGTGCCGGGTTCGGAGGGTACCGAGAGACCCAGTACTTC. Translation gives CASSAGFGGYRETQYF.

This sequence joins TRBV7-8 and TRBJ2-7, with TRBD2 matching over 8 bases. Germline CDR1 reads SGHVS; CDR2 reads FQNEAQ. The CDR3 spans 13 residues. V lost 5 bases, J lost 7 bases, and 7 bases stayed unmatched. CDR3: CASSRSGGVEQYF. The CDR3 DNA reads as TGTGCCAGCAGCCGATCGGGGGGGGTAGAGCAGTACTTC.

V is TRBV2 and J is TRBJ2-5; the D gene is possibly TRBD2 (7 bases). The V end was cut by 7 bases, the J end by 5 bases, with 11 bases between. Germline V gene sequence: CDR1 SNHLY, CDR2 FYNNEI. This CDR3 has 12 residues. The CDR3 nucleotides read TGTGCCAGCAAGGGGGGAGGGGAGACCCAGTACTTC. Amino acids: CASKGGGETQYF. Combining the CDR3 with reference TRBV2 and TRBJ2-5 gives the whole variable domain EPEVTQTPSHQVTQMGQEVILRCVPISNHLYFYWYRQILGQKVEFLVSFYNNEISEKSEIFDDQFSVERPDGSNFTLKIRSTKLEDSAMYFCASKGGGETQYFGPGTRLLVL.

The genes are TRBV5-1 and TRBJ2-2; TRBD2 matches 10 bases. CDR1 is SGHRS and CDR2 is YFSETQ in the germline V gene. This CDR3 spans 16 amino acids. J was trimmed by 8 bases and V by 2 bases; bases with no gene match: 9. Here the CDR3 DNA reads TGCGCCAGCAGCTTTAGCGGGAGGTCCGAAAGTGGGGAGCTGTTTTTT. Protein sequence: CASSFSGRSESGELFF.

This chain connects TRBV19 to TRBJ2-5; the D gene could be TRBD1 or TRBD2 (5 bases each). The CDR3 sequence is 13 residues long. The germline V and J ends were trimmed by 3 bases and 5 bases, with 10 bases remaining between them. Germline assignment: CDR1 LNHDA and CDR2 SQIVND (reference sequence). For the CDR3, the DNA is TGTGCCAGTAGTATTGGGGGTGCGGAGACCCAGTACTTC. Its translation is CASSIGGAETQYF. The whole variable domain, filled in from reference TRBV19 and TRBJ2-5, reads DGGITQSPKYLFRKEGQNVTLSCEQNLNHDAMYWYRQDPGQGLRLIYYSQIVNDFQKGDIAEGYSVSREKKESFPLTVTSAQKNPTAFYLCASSIGGAETQYFGPGTRLLVL.

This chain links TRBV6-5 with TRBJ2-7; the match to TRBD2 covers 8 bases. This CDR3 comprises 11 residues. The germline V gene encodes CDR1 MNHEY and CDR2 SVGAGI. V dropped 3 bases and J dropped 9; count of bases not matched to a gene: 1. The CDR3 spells CASSYSGMQYF. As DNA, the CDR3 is TGTGCCAGCAGTTATAGCGGGATGCAGTACTTC.

The CDR3 DNA reads TGTGCCAGCAGCGTCGAGGGGGCCCGCGGGAGGAATGAGCAGTTCTTC. Its translation is CASSVEGARGRNEQFF. The chain uses TRBV7-2 and TRBJ2-1; D perhaps matches TRBD2 (8 bases). V lost 5 bases and J 7 bases, leaving 21 bases between the germline ends. In germline, CDR1 is SGHTA, CDR2 FQGNSA. The CDR3 extends over 16 amino acids.

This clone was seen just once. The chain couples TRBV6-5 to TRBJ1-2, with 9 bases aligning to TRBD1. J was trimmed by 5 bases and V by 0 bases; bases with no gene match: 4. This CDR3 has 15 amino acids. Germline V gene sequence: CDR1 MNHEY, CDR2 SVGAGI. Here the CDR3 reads CASSYSGQGIYGYTF. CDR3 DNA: TGTGCCAGCAGTTACTCAGGACAGGGGATTTATGGCTACACCTTC.

In DNA, the CDR3 is TGCAGCGTTGAATGGTCCCAGGGGGCCGGGGAGCTGTTTTTT. Translated, it gives CSVEWSQGAGELFF. This chain joins TRBV29-1 and TRBJ2-2; the match to TRBD1 covers 7 bases. J gave up 6 bases and V 2 bases, and 6 bases lay outside the gene matches. The CDR3 runs to 14 residues. Germline loops: CDR1 SQVTM, CDR2 ANQGSEA.

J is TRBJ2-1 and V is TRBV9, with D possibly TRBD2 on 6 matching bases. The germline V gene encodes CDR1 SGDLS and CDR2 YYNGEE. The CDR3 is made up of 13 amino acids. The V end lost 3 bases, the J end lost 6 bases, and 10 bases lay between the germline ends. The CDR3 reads CASSAAGSNEQFF. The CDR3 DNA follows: TGTGCCAGCAGCGCGGCGGGGTCCAATGAGCAGTTCTTC.

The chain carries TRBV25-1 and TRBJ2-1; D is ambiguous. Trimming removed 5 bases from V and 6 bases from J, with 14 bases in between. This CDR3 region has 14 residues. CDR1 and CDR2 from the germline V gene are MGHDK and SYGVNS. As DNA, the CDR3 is TGTGCCAGCAGTCCTAAAAGGGTCGCCAATGAGCAGTTCTTC. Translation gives CASSPKRVANEQFF.

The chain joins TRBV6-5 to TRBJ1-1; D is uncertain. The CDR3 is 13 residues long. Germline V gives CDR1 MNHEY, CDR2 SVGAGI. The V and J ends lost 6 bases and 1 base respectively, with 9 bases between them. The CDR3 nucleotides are TGTGCCAGCAGCACCGGAGGGAACACTGAAGCTTTCTTT. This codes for CASSTGGNTEAFF.

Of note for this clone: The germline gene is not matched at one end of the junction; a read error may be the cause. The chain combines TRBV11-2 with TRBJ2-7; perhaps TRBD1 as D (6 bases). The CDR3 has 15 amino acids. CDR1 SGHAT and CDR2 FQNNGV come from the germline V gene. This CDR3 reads CASSLTSGTPLRRSF. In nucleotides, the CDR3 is TGTGCCAGCAGCTTAACCTCCGGGACACCACTTCGCCGATCCTTC.

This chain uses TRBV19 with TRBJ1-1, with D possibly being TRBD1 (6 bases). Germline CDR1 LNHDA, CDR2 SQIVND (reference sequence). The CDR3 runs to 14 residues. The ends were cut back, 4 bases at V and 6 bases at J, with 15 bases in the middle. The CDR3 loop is CASSTPTGLAEAFF. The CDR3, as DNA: TGTGCCAGTAGTACTCCAACAGGGCTGGCTGAAGCTTTCTTT.

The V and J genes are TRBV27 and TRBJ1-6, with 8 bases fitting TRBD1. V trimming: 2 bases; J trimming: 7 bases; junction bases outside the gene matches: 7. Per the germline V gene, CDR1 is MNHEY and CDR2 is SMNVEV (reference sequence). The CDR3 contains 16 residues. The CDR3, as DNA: TGTGCCAGCAGTTTAGCTTGGGCAGGGGGCAATTCACCCCTCCACTTT. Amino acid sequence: CASSLAWAGGNSPLHF.

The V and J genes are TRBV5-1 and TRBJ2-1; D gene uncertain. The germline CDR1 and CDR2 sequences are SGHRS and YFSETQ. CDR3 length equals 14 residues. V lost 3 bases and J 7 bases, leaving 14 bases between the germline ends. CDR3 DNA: TGCGCCAGCAGCTCCATTACGTTAGGAAATGAGCAGTTCTTC. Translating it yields CASSSITLGNEQFF.

CDR3 residues: CASSPLGGGLEAFF. CDR3 bases: TGTGCCAGCAGCCCGTTAGGGGGCGGGCTTGAAGCTTTCTTT. This chain connects TRBV7-2 to TRBJ1-1, with 7 bases matching TRBD1. This CDR3 has 14 amino acids. The trim removed 5 bases at V and 7 bases at J, leaving 10 bases unmatched. CDR1 SGHTA and CDR2 FQGNSA come from the germline V gene.

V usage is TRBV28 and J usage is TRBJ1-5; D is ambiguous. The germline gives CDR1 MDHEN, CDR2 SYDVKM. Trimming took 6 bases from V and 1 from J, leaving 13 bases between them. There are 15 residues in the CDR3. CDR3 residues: CASRIGWVSNQPQHF. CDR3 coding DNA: TGTGCCAGCAGGATCGGTTGGGTCAGCAATCAGCCCCAGCATTTT.

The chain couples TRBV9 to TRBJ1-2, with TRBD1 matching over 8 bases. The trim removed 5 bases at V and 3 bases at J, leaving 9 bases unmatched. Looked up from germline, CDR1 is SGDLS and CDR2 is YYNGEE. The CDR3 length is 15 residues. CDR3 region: CASRAGQGAYYGYTF. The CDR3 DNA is TGTGCCAGCAGAGCCGGACAGGGTGCATACTATGGCTACACCTTC.

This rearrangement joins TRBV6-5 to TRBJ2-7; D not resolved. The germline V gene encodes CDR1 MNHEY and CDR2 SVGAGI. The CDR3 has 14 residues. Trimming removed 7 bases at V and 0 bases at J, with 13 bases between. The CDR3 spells CASTQDGFSYEQYF. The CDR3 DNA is TGTGCCAGCACCCAGGACGGGTTCTCCTACGAGCAGTACTTC.

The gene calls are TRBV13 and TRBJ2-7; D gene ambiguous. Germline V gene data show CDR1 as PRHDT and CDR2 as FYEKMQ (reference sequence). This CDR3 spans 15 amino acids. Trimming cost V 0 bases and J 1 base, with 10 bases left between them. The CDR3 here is CASSLGTDGSYEQYF. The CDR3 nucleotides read TGTGCCAGCAGCTTAGGGACGGACGGTTCCTACGAGCAGTACTTC.

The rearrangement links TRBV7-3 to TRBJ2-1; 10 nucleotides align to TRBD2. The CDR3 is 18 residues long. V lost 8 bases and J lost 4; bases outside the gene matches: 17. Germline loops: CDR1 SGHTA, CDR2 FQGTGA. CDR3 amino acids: CASQVTSGTSAAYNEQFF. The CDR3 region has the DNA TGTGCCAGCCAAGTTACTAGCGGGACCTCTGCGGCGTACAATGAGCAGTTCTTC. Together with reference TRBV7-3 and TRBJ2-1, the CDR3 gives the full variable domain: GAGVSQTPSNKVTEKGKYVELRCDPISGHTALYWYRQSLGQGPEFLIYFQGTGAADDSGLPNDRFFAVRPEGSVSTLKIQRTERGDSAVYLCASQVTSGTSAAYNEQFFGPGTRLTVL.

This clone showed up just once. The CDR3, as DNA: TGTGCCAGCAGATACACTAGCGGGAGTTCCTACAATGAGCAGTTCTTC. Amino acids: CASRYTSGSSYNEQFF. V is TRBV6-5 and J is TRBJ2-1; 11 nucleotides agree with TRBD2. J gave up 1 base and V 6 bases, and 5 bases lay outside the gene matches. The CDR3 extends over 16 amino acids. The germline V gene has CDR1 MNHEY and CDR2 SVGAGI.

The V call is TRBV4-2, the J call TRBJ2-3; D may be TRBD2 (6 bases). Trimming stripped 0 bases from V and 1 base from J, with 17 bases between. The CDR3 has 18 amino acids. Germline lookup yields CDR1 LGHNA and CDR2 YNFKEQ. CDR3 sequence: CASSQDFLRSGRTDTQYF. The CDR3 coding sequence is TGTGCCAGCAGCCAAGATTTTCTGAGGAGCGGGCGCACAGATACGCAGTATTTT.

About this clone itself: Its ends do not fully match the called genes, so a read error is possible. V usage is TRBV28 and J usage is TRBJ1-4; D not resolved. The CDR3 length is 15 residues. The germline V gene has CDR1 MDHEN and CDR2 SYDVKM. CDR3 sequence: CASSGDLATNEKLFF. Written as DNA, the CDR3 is TGTGCCAGCAGTGGCGATTTGGCAACCAATGAAAAACTGTTTTTT.

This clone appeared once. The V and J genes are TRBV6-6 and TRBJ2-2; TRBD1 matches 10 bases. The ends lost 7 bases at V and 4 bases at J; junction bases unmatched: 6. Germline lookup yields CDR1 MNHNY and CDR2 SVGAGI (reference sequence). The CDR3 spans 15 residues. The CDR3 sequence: CASTMRTGGTGELFF. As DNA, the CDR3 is TGTGCCAGCACTATGAGGACAGGGGGCACCGGGGAGCTGTTTTTT.

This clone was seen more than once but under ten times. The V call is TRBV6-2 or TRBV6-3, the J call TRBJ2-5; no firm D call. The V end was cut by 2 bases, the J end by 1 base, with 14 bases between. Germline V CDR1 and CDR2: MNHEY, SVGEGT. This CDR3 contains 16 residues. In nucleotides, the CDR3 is TGTGCCAGCAGTTACCCCGTCGGGCGCCTCCAAGAGACCCAGTACTTC. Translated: CASSYPVGRLQETQYF.

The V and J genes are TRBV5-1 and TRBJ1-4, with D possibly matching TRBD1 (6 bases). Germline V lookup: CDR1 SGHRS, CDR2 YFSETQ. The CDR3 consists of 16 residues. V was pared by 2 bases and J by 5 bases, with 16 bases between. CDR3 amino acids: CASSLRQATVNEKLFF. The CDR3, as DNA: TGCGCCAGCAGCTTAAGACAGGCGACTGTAAATGAAAAACTGTTTTTT. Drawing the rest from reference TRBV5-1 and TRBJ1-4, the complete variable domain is KAGVTQTPRYLIKTRGQQVTLSCSPISGHRSVSWYQQTPGQGLQFLFEYFSETQRNKGNFPGRFSGRQFSNSRSEMNVSTLELGDSALYLCASSLRQATVNEKLFFGSGTQLSVL.